This T cell receptor beta chain was obtained from a study of CD8+ T cells in alopecia areata. Looking at the study overall: For treated patients, severity scores reflected the percentage of scalp area affected. Study results and caveats: Lesional scalp, notably in alopecia totalis/universalis, had clonality above that of normal scalp.

RNA extraction and reverse transcription yielded cDNA as sequencing template. Using immunoSEQ multiplex PCR, the repertoire was profiled, and TCRdb retains in-frame clones only, with some absent. This table holds 150,000 to 250,000 clones, roughly 60% found once. This clone was counted only a few times. Its antigen remains unknown. This CDR3 is built from 14 residues. Germline CDR1 is LGHNA and CDR2 is YNFKEQ. Unmatched junction bases numbered 0, after V lost 3 bases and J lost 4 bases. Treatment noted: oral pan-JAK inhibitor, 5-10 mg twice daily. PBMCs were stained for CD3, CD4 and CD8, and CD4+ and CD8+ T cells were sorted.

This clonotype originated in a human donor with alopecia areata. This chain uses TRBV4-2 with TRBJ1-5, with 10 positions matching TRBD1. Sequencing used CD4+ T cells sorted from blood, obtained at week 24, from a patient treated with tofacitinib. The CDR3 loop reads CASSQDRGNQPQHF. CDR3 DNA sequence: TGTGCCAGCAGCCAGGACAGGGGGAATCAGCCCCAGCATTTT.